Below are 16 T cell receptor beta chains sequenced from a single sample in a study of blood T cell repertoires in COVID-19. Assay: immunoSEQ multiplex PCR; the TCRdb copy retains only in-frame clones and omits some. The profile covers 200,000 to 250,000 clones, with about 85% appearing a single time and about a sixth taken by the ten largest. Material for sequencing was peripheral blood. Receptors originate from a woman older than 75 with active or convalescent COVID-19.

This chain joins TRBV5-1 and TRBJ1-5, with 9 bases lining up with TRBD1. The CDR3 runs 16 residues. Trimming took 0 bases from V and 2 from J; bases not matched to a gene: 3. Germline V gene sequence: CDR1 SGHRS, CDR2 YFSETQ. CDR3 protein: CASSLDRDRGNQPQHF. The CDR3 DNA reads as TGCGCCAGCAGCTTGGACCGGGACAGGGGCAATCAGCCCCAGCATTTT.

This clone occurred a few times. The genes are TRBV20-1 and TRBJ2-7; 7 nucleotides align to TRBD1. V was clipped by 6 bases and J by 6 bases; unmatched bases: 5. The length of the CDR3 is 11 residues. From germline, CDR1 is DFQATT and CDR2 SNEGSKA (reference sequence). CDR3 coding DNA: TGCAGTGCCCCCAAGGGGGCCGAGCAGTACTTC. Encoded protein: CSAPKGAEQYF.

CDR3 loop: CASKLRGSNYGYTF. CDR3 coding DNA: TGTGCCAGCAAGTTAAGGGGATCTAACTATGGCTACACCTTC. V usage is TRBV2 and J usage is TRBJ1-2, with a possible D match to TRBD1 (5 bases). Trimming left V 7 bases short and J 0 bases short, with 12 bases between. This CDR3 contains 14 residues. Germline-derived CDR1 and CDR2 are SNHLY and FYNNEI.

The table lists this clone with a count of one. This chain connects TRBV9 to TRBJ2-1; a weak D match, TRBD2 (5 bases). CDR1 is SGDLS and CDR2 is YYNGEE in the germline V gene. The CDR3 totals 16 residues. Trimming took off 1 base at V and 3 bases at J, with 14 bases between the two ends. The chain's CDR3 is CASSVLSEAVYNEQFF. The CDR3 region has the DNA TGTGCCAGCAGCGTATTGTCGGAAGCGGTCTACAATGAGCAGTTCTTC.

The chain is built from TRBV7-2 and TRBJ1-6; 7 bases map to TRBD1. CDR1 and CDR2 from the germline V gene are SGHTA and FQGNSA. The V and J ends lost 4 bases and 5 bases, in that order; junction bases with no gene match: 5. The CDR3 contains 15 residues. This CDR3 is CASSSRGQNNSPLHF. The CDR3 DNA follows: TGTGCCAGCAGCTCTCGGGGACAGAATAATTCACCCCTCCACTTT.

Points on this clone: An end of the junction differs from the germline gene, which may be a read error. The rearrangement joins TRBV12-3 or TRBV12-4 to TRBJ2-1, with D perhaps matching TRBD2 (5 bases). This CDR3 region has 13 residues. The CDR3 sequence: CASRKDSHNEQFF. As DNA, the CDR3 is TGTGCCAGCAGAAAGGACTCCCACAATGAGCAGTTCTTC.

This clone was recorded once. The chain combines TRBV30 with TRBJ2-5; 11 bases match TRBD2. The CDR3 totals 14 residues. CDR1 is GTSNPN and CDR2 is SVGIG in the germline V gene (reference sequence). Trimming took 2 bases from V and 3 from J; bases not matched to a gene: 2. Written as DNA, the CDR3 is TGTGCCTGGAGTCTAGCGGGGGGTGAAGAGACCCAGTACTTC. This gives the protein CAWSLAGGEETQYF.

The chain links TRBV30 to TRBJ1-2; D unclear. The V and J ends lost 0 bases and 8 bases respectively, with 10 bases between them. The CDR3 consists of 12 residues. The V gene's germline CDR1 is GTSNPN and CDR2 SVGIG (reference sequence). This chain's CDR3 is CAWSVLGEGYTF. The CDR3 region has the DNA TGTGCCTGGAGTGTACTCGGGGAAGGCTACACCTTC.

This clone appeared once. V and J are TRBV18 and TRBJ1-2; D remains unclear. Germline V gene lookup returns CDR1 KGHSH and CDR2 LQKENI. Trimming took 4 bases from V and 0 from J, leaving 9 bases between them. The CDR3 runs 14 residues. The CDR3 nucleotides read TGTGCCAGCTCACACGGGAATTCTAACTATGGCTACACCTTC. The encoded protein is CASSHGNSNYGYTF.

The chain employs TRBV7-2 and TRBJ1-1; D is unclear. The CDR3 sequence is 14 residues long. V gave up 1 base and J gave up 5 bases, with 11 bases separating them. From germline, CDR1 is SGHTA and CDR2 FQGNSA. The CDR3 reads CASSLGIRRTEAFF. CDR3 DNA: TGTGCCAGCAGCTTAGGAATCAGGAGGACTGAAGCTTTCTTT.

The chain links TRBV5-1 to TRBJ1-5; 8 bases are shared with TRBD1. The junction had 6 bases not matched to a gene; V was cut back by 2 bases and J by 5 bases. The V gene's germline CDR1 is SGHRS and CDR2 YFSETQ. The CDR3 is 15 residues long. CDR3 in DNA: TGCGCCAGCAGCTTTGGACAGGGCCCCGATCAGCCCCAGCATTTT. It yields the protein CASSFGQGPDQPQHF.

Here the CDR3 reads CASSLGGENTGELFF. CDR3 DNA: TGTGCCAGCAGTTTGGGCGGGGAGAACACCGGGGAGCTGTTTTTT. V usage is TRBV28 and J usage is TRBJ2-2; TRBD2 is a possible D gene (6 bases). V lost 3 bases, J lost 1 base, and 9 bases lay in between. This CDR3 is 15 amino acids long. The germline V gene has CDR1 MDHEN and CDR2 SYDVKM.

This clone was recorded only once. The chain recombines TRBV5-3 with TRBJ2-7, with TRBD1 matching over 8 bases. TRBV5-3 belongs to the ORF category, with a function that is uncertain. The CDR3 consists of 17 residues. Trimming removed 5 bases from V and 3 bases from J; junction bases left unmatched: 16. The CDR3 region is CARRIPGQDTYDYEQYF. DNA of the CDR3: TGTGCCAGAAGGATCCCGGGACAGGACACCTACGACTACGAGCAGTACTTC.

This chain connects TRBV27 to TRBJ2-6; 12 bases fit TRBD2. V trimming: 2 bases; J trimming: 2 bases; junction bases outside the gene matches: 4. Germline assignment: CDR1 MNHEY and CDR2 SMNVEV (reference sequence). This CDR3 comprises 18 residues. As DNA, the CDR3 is TGTGCCAGCAGTTTACTCGGACTAGCGGGAACTGGGGCCAACGTCCTGACTTTC. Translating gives CASSLLGLAGTGANVLTF.

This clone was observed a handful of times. The CDR3 DNA reads TGTGCCTGGAGCCGACTAGCGGCCTTGGAGGGCGAGCAGTACTTC. Translating gives CAWSRLAALEGEQYF. The chain uses TRBV30 and TRBJ2-7; 9 bases align to TRBD2. Trimming took 3 bases from V and 6 from J; bases not matched to a gene: 12. Germline V gene data show CDR1 as GTSNPN and CDR2 as SVGIG (reference sequence). The CDR3 sequence is 15 residues long.

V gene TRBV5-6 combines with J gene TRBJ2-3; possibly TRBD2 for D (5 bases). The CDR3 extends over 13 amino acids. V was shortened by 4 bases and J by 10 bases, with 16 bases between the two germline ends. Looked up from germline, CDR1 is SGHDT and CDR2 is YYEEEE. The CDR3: CASSERSEEAQYF. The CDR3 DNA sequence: TGTGCCAGCAGCGAGCGGTCCGAAGAAGCGCAGTATTTT.